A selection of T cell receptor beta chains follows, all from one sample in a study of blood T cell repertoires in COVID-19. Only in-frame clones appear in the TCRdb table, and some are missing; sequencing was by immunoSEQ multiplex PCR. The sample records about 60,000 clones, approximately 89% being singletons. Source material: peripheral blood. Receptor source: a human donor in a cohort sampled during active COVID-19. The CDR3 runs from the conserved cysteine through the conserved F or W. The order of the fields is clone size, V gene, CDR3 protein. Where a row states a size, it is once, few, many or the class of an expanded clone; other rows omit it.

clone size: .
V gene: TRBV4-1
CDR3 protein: CASTAPGQGSGYTF

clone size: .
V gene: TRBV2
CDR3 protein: CASSVKGAHKALLVAGELFF

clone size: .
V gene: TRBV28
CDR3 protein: CASRSTDLGGEQYF

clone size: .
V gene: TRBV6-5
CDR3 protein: CASSYSVAHSYEQYF

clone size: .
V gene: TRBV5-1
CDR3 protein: CASSSGTANYEQYF

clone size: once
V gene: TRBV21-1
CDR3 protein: CASSKDYRTPPETQYF

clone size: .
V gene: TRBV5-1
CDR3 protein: CASSLGTGSETQYF

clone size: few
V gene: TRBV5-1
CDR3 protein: CASSLTGSNTEAFF

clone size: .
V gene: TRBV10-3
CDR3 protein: CAISESREDTEAFF

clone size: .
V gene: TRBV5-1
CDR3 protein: CASSLAGAGGEKLFF

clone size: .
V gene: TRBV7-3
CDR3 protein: CASSLTRRGEDTQYF

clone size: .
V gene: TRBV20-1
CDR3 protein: CSASVTATYEQYF

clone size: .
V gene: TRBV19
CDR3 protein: CASSIIGTNTGELFF